This TCR beta chain was found in a study of cytomegalovirus exposure and HLA in healthy donors. Study-wide results and limits: In a later analysis, V- and J-gene trimming of beta chains associated with a DCLRE1C missense variant, replicated independently. Sequencing probably produced one cluster of sequence variants that were highly shared. An assumption of roughly uniform sequencing depth across donors underlay the presence/absence analyses. A later analysis revealed that TCR association rates differed between HLA loci, peaking at DRB1 and bottoming out at HLA-C.

The CDR3 covers 14 residues. Deletions cut 3 bases from V and 3 bases from J, with 11 bases between. Per germline, CDR1 SGHTA and CDR2 FQGNSA. Use of 60 Vbeta and 13 Jbeta primers characterized the PCR. Sequencing used immunoSEQ multiplex PCR; TCRdb keeps in-frame clones, though not all of them. The repertoire holds about 240,000 clones, with around four fifths as singletons. To note about this clone: The antigen is undetermined.

The clonotype was recovered from a boy younger than 18 in good health and CMV-seronegative. The chain combines TRBV7-2 with TRBJ1-1; a weak D match, TRBD1 (5 bases). Sequenced input: PBMCs. DNA of the CDR3: TGTGCCAGCAGCTTGGGGCGGGGCGACACTGAAGCTTTCTTT. The encoded protein is CASSLGRGDTEAFF.